This TCR beta chain is drawn from a study of PD-L1 blockade in urothelial cancer listed by TCRdb under 2017. Regarding the complete study: Therapy was started at some point between 2014 and 2016 for all patients, and atezolizumab 1,200 mg was administered intravenously every 3 weeks. About 90% of the roughly 30 patients were identified as males with urothelial cancer of bladder origin, and a prior smoking history was reported by 18 of 29 patients. An ECOG performance status of 0 or 1 was recorded for the patients, and 0 to 3 prior chemotherapy regimens had been received by the patients. Blood samples were analyzed at two time points: 3 weeks after treatment start (second dose) and 6 weeks after treatment start. Blood samples gave median yields of 141,255 T cells and some 80,000 unique TCRs, along with a median clonality of around 0.075. An exploratory multi-omic analysis was conducted of the somatic, immune and clinical correlates of response to PD-L1 blockade with atezolizumab in urothelial cancer. Pretreatment tumor samples, along with matched peripheral blood collected serially before and after atezolizumab treatment, underwent TCR sequencing. Durable clinical benefit was defined as a progression-free survival longer than 6 months, and TCR features were additionally tested against progression-free survival and overall survival. In the same patients, pretreatment tumors underwent whole exome sequencing and RNA sequencing in addition to TCR sequencing. Durable clinical benefit was achieved by nine patients and was not achieved by 20 patients. Approximately 29 patients had pretreatment blood TCR-seq, about 24 had at least one posttreatment blood collection, and about 24 had tumor TCR-seq.

The CDR3 holds 13 amino acids from the cysteine to the phenylalanine. Only the CDR3 DNA stays, 39 bases, in frame from base 1. The germline ends are 8 bases apart after V is trimmed by 0 bases and J by 8 bases. The CDR1 and CDR2 encoded by the germline V gene are MNHNS and SASEGT. Synthetic TCR analog templates were spiked into each PCR so that absolute template abundance could be estimated from read counts. TCRbeta CDR3 regions were amplified from genomic DNA with bias-controlled V and J gene primers using the immunoSEQ assay. Rearranged TCRbeta segments were sequenced at approximately 20X coverage. For the original study's pipeline: Sequencing errors were corrected by clustering and CDR3s were annotated against IMGT to assign V, D and J genes. Downstream analyses used only productive TCRbeta rearrangements, leaving out any out-of-frame or stop-codon sequences. Clonality was calculated as one minus the Shannon entropy normalized by the log of the number of unique productive sequences. Fisher's exact test with Benjamini-Hochberg correction, using a cutoff of adjusted p below 0.01, was how clones that differed between time points or between blood and tumor were identified. TCRdb stores this immuneACCESS table with in-frame sequences only. Part of the clones is absent; in the studies checked, under half of the shortfall reflects unresolved V genes, and no reason is known for the rest. The V and J calls and the clone size are those of that table, but D and trimming were determined from the DNA. The sample data list 35,000 to 45,000 clones, and roughly 80% of these were observed just once. The ten largest clones capture about 10% of the sample.

The time point label, read with the paper, signifies: peripheral blood 6 weeks after treatment start. A total of 29 patients with locally advanced or metastatic urothelial carcinoma, treated at Memorial Sloan Kettering on a trial protocol, made up the cohort. Peripheral blood mononuclear cells were collected pretreatment and during treatment, with between 1 and 8 total time points per patient. The Qiagen DNeasy Blood extraction kit was used to purify genomic DNA from total PBMCs and tumor samples. PBMCs were collected pretreatment and during treatment, and were isolated and stored as previously described. Concerning this clone: Its specific antigen is unknown. Base-call qualities are not available, and no considerably larger clone is one nucleotide away.

On the study overall, not on this receptor specifically: Patients with durable benefit showed greater expansion of tumor-associated TCR clones in peripheral blood 3 weeks after starting treatment (n of about 20, p = 0.022). Small sample size (n ≈ 30) and many exploratory analyses mean the results are intended to be hypothesis-generating. A pretreatment peripheral blood TCR clonality below the median was linked to improved progression-free and overall survival.

The chain links TRBV6-1 with TRBJ2-1; the D gene cannot be resolved reliably. This material consisted of PBMCs, taken around atezolizumab (anti-PD-L1) treatment. The origin of this receptor is a man aged 40-55 years with urothelial cancer. The CDR3 loop reads CASSEALAYEQFF. Here is the DNA: TGTGCCAGCAGTGAAGCTTTAGCCTATGAGCAGTTCTTC.